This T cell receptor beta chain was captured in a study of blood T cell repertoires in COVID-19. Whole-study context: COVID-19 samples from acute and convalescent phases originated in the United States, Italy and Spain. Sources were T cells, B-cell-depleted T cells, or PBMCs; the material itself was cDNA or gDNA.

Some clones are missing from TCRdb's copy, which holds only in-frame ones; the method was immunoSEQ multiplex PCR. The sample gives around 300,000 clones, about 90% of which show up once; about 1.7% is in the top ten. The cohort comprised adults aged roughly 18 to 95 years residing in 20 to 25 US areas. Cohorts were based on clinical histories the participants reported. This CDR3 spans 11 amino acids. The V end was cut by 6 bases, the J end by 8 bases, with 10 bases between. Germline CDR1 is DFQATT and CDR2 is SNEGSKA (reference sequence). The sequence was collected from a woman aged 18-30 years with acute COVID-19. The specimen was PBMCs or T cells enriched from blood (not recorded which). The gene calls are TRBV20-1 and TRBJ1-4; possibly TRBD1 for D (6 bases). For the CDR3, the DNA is TGCAGTGCCATCACAGGGGAAAAACTGTTTTTT. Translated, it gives CSAITGEKLFF.